The clone carrying this T cell receptor beta chain appeared a few times. The antigen is unknown. These data come from a study of identical twins. Carrying unique molecular identifiers, the cDNA also gained a universal primer site through template switching. MiXCR, applied by TCRdb to the 5' RACE reads, yields one record per CDR3 protein. The sample has about 530,000 distinct CDR3 sequences, 20% to 25% seen once; the top ten hold around 0.48%. Study-wide findings and caveats: In cord blood, abundant beta clonotypes had fewer insertions; memory showed no trend. The study reached conclusions through statistical analysis that was cross-sectional, not following the same donors.

The CDR3 totals 13 residues. V was cut by 0 bases and J by 4 bases, with 5 bases left in between. Germline V gives CDR1 MGHRA, CDR2 YSYEKL. These same records also appear under a second study, on yellow fever vaccine responses in identical twins.

The TCR comes from a woman between 18 and 30 years old in good health. Material for sequencing was CD4+ T cells sorted from blood. The V gene is TRBV4-1, the J gene TRBJ2-3; D is unresolved. In nucleotides, the CDR3 is TGCGCCAGCAGCCAAGATTGGGCAGATACGCAGTATTTT. Its protein product is CASSQDWADTQYF.